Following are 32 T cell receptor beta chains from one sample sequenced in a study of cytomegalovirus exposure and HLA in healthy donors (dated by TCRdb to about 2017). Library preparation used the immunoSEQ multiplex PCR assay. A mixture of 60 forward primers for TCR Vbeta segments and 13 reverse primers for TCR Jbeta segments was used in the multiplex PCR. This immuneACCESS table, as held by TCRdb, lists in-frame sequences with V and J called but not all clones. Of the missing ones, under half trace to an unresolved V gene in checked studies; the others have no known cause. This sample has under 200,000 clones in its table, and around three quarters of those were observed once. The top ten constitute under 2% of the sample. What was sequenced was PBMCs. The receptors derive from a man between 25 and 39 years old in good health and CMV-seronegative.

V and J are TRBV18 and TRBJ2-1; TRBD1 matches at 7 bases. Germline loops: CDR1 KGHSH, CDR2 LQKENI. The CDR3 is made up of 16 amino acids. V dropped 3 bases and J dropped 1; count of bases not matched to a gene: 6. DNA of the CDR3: TGTGCCAGCTCACCCCAGGGGGATTGGTCCTACAATGAGCAGTTCTTC. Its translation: CASSPQGDWSYNEQFF.

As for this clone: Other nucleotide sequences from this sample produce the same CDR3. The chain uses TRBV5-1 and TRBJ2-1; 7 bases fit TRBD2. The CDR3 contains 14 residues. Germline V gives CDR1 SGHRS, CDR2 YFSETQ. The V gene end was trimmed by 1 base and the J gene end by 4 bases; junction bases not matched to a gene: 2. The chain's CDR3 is CASSLSSGYNEQFF. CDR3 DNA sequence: TGCGCCAGCAGCTTGTCTAGCGGATACAATGAGCAGTTCTTC.

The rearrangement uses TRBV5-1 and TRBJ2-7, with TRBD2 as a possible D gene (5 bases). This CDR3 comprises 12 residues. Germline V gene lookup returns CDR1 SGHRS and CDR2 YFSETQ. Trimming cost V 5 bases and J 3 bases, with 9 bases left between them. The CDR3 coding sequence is TGCGCCAGCAGTGGAGGAATCTACGAGCAGTACTTC. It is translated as CASSGGIYEQYF.

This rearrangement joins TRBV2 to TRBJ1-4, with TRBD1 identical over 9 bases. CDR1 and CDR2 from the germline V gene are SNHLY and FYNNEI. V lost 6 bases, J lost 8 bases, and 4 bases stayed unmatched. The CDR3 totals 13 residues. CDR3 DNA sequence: TGTGCCAGCAGGGGACAGGGAAGGGAAAAACTGTTTTTT. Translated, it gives CASRGQGREKLFF.

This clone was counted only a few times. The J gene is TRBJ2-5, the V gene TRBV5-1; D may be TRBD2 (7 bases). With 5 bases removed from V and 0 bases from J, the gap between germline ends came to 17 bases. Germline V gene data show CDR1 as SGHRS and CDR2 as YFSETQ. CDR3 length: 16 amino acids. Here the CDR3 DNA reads TGCGCCAGCAGATTTGGGGGGGCGGCTAACCAAGAGACCCAGTACTTC. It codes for CASRFGGAANQETQYF.

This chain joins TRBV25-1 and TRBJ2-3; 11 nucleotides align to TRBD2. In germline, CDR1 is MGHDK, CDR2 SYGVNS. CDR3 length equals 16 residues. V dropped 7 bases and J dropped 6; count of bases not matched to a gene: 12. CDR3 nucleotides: TGTGCCAGCACTGACCAGACTAGCGGGATGGAGGATACGCAGTATTTT. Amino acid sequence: CASTDQTSGMEDTQYF.

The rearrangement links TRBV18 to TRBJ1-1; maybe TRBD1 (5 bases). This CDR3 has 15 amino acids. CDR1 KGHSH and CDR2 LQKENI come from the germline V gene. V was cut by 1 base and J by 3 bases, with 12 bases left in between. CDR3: CASSPQVRVDTEAFF. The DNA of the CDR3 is TGTGCCAGCTCACCACAGGTCAGGGTGGACACTGAAGCTTTCTTT.

The CDR3 DNA is TGTGCCAGCAGTCCTGAGTTGAACTCGTGGCTGTTTTTT. Its translation is CASSPELNSWLFF. The chain uses TRBV28 and TRBJ1-4; no clear D. The CDR3 has 13 residues. Trimming shortened V by 5 bases and J by 14 bases, and 18 bases separated the two germline ends. CDR1 MDHEN and CDR2 SYDVKM come from the germline V gene.

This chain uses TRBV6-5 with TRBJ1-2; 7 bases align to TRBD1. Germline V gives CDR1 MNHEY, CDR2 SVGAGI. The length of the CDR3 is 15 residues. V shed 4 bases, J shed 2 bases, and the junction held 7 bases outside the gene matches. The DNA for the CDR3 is TGTGCCAGCAGTTCCCAGGGGGGCCCGAACTATGGCTACACCTTC. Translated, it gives CASSSQGGPNYGYTF.

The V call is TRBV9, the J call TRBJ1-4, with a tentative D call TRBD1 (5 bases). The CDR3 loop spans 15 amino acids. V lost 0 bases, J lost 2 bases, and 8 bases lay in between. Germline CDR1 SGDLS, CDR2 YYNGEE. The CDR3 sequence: CASSVEGRTNEKLFF. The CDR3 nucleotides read TGTGCCAGCAGCGTAGAGGGGCGGACTAATGAAAAACTGTTTTTT.

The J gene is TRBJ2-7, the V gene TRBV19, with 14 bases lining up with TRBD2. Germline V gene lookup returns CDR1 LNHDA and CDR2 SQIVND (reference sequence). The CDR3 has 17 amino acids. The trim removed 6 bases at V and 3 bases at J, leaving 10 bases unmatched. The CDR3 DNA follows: TGTGCCAGTAGCCACAGGACGGGACTAGCGGGAGTCTACGAGCAGTACTTC. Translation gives CASSHRTGLAGVYEQYF.

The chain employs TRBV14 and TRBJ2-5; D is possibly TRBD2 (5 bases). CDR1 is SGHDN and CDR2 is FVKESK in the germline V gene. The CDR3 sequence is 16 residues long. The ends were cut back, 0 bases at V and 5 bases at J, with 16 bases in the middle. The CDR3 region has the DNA TGTGCCAGCAGCCAAGATGTGTTTCGGGGTAGGGAGACCCAGTACTTC. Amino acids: CASSQDVFRGRETQYF.

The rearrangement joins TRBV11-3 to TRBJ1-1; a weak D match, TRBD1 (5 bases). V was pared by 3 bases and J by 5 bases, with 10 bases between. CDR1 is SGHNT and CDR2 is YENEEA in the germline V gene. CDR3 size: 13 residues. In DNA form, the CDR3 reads TGTGCCAGCAGCTTTAAACGGGGGACTGAAGCTTTCTTT. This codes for CASSFKRGTEAFF.

CDR3 sequence: CASSLDGLETQYF. The CDR3 region has the DNA TGCGCCAGCAGCTTGGACGGTTTGGAGACCCAGTACTTC. V usage is TRBV5-1 and J usage is TRBJ2-5; D is ambiguous. This CDR3 contains 13 residues. Trimming left V 0 bases short and J 5 bases short, with 8 bases between. Looked up from germline, CDR1 is SGHRS and CDR2 is YFSETQ.

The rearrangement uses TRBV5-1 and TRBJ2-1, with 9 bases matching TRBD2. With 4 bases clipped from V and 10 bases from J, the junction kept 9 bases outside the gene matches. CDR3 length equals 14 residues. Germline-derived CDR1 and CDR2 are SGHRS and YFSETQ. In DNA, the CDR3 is TGCGCCAGCAGCATTAGCGGGAGAGAGGCGGAGCAGTTCTTC. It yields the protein CASSISGREAEQFF.

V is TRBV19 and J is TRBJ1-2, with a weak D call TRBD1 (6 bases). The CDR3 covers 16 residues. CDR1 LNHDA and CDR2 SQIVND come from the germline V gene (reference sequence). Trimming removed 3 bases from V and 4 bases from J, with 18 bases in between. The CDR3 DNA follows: TGTGCCAGTAGTATGGGGAACGAGGGGGACGCCTATGGCTACACCTTC. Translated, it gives CASSMGNEGDAYGYTF. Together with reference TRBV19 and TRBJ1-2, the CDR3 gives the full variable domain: DGGITQSPKYLFRKEGQNVTLSCEQNLNHDAMYWYRQDPGQGLRLIYYSQIVNDFQKGDIAEGYSVSREKKESFPLTVTSAQKNPTAFYLCASSMGNEGDAYGYTFGSGTRLTVV.

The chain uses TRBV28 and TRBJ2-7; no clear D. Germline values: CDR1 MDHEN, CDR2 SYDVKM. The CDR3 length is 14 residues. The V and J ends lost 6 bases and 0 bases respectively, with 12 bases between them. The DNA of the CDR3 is TGTGCCAGCAGCCCTACACAGTTCTCCTACGAGCAGTACTTC. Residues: CASSPTQFSYEQYF.

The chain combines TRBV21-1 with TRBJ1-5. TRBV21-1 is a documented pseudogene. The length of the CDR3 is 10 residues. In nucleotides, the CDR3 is TGTGCCAGCCCCAACTGGCCCCAGCATTTT. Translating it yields CASPNWPQHF.

The CDR3 reads CASSVDAAAGRRDTQYF. CDR3 DNA: TGTGCCAGCAGCGTAGATGCAGCGGCAGGTCGTCGAGATACGCAGTATTTT. The chain has TRBV9 and TRBJ2-3; D might be TRBD2 (5 bases). The germline V and J ends were trimmed by 0 bases and 5 bases, with 19 bases remaining between them. The CDR3 runs 17 residues. Germline V CDR1 and CDR2: SGDLS, YYNGEE.

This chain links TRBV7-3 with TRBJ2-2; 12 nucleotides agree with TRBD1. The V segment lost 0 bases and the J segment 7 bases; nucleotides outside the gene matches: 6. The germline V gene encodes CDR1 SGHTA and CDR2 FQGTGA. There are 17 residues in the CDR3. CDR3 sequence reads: CASSLTLGQGAGGELFF. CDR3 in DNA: TGTGCCAGCAGCTTAACGTTGGGACAGGGGGCCGGCGGGGAGCTGTTTTTT.

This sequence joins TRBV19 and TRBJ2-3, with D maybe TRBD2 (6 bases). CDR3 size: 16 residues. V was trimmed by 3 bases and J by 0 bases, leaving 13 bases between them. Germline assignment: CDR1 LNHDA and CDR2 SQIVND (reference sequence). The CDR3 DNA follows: TGTGCCAGTAGTATCGGGAGACAGACTAGCACAGATACGCAGTATTTT. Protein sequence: CASSIGRQTSTDTQYF.

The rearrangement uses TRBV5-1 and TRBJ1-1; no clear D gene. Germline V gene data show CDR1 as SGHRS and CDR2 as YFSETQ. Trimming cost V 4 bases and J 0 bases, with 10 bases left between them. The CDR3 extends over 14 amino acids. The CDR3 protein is CASSTTDLNTEAFF. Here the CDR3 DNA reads TGCGCCAGCAGCACGACGGACTTGAACACTGAAGCTTTCTTT.

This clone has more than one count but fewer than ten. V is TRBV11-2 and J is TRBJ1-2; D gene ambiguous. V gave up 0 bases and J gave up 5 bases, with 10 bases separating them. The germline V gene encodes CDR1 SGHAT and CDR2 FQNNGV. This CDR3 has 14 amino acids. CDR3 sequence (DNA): TGTGCCAGCAGCTTAGATAACAGTCGATATGGCTACACCTTC. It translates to CASSLDNSRYGYTF.

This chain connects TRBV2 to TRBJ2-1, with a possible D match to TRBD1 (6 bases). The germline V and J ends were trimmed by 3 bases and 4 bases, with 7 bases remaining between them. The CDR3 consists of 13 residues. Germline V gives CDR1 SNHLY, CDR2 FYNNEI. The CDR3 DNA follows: TGTGCCAGCAGTGAGGACAGATACAATGAGCAGTTCTTC. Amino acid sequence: CASSEDRYNEQFF.

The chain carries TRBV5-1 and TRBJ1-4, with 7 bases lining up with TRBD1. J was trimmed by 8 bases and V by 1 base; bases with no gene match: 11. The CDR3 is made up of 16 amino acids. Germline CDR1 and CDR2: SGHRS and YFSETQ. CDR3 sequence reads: CASSLSTDRVGEKLFF. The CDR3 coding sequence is TGCGCCAGCAGCTTGTCAACTGACAGGGTAGGAGAAAAACTGTTTTTT.

CDR3 loop: CASSLVTGSGNTIYF. The CDR3 coding sequence is TGTGCCAGCAGCTTAGTAACAGGCTCTGGAAACACCATATATTTT. The J gene is TRBJ1-3, the V gene TRBV7-9; tentative D call: TRBD1 (5 bases). This CDR3 has 15 amino acids. Germline values: CDR1 SEHNR, CDR2 FQNEAQ (reference sequence). Trimming left V 1 base short and J 0 bases short, with 7 bases between.

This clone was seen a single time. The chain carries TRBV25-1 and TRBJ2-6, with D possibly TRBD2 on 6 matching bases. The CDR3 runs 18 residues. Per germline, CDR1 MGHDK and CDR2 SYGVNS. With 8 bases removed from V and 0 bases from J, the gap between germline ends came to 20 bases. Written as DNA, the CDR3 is TGTGCCAGCGGCGAGACGGGAGCCGACATCTCTGGGGCCAACGTCCTGACTTTC. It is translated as CASGETGADISGANVLTF.

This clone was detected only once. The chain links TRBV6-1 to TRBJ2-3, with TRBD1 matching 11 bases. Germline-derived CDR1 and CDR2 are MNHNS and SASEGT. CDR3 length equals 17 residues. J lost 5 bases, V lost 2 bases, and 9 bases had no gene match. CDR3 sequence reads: CASSELGQGAAKDTQYF. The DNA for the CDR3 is TGTGCCAGCAGTGAACTAGGACAGGGGGCGGCTAAAGATACGCAGTATTTT.

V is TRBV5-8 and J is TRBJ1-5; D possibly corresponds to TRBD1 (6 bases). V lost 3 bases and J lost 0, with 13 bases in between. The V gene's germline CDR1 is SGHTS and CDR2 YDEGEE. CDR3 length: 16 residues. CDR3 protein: CASSSPTGPSNQPQHF. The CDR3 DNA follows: TGTGCCAGCAGCTCCCCGACAGGACCTAGCAATCAGCCCCAGCATTTT. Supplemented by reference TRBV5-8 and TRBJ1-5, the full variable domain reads EAGVTQSPTHLIKTRGQQATLRCSPISGHTSVYWYQQALGLGLQFLLWYDEGEERNRGNFPPRFSGRQFPNYSSELNVNALELEDSALYLCASSSPTGPSNQPQHFGDGTRLSIL.

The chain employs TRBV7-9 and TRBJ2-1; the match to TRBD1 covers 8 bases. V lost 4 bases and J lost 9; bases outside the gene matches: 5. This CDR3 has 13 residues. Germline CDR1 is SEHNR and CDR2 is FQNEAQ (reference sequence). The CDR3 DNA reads TGTGCCAGCAGCTACGGACAGGGCACTGAGCAGTTCTTC. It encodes CASSYGQGTEQFF.

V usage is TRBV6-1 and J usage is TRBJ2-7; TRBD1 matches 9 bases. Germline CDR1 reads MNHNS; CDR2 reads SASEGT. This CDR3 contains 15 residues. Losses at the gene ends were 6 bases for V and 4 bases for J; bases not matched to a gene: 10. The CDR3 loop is CASRTGTGIRYEQYF. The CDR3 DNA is TGTGCCAGCAGGACCGGGACAGGGATTCGATACGAGCAGTACTTC.

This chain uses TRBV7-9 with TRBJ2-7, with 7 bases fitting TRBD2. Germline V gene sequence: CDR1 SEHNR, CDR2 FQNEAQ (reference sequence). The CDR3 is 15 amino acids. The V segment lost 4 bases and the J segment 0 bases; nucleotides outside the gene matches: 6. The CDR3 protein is CASSSTTSASYEQYF. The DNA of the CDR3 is TGTGCCAGCAGCTCAACCACTAGCGCCTCCTACGAGCAGTACTTC.